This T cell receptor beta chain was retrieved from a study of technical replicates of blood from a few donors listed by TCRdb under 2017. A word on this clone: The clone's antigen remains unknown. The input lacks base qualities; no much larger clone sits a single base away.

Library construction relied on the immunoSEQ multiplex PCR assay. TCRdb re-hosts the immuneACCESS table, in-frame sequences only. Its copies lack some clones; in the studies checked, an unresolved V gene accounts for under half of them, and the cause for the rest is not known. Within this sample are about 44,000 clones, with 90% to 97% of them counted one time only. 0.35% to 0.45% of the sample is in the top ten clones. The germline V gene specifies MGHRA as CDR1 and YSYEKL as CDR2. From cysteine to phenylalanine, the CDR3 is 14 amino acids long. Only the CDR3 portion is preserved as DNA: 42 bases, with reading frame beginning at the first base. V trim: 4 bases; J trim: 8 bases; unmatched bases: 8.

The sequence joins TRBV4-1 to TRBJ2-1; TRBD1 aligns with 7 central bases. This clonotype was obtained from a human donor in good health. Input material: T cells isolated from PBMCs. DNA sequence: TGCGCCAGCAGCCCTTTGGACAGGATCCATGAGCAGTTCTTC. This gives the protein CASSPLDRIHEQFF.